These 14 T cell receptor beta chains were all obtained from the same sample, sequenced in a study of CD8 T cells in Susac syndrome (dated by TCRdb to between 2018 and 2021). Library generation was performed with the immunoSEQ multiplex PCR assay. RNA was extracted using the RNeasy kit, and about 0.5 to 1 ug of the RNA was reverse transcribed with random hexamers. TCRdb reanalyzed the raw reads on its own, using fastp at Q25 for trimming and MiXCR for clone calling, and kept in-frame beta chains. Under each unique CDR3 protein, matching rows form one entry showing the most common genes and DNA. The sample has around 300,000 distinct CDR3 sequences on record, roughly 90% of them singletons. The ten largest clones add up to roughly 0.17% of the sample. The sequenced sample consisted of CD8+ T cells from PBMCs. The source of these receptors is a human donor with multiple sclerosis.

The J gene is TRBJ2-2, the V gene TRBV19; D remains unclear. The CDR3 runs to 13 residues. V was trimmed by 3 bases and J by 4 bases, leaving 6 bases between them. Germline CDR1 reads LNHDA; CDR2 reads SQIVND (reference sequence). The CDR3 here is CASSIFSTGELFF. CDR3 in DNA: TGTGCCAGTAGTATTTTCTCCACCGGGGAGCTGTTTTTT.

The rearrangement links TRBV28 to TRBJ2-6; possibly TRBD2 for D (5 bases). Germline-derived CDR1 and CDR2 are MDHEN and SYDVKM. The CDR3 spans 16 residues. The V and J ends lost 6 bases and 0 bases respectively, with 12 bases between them. The CDR3 reads CASSSLGVSGANVLTF. The DNA of the CDR3 is TGTGCCAGCAGCTCTCTGGGAGTCTCTGGGGCCAACGTCCTGACTTTC.

The gene calls are TRBV7-2 and TRBJ2-3; no firm D call. The CDR3 spans 15 residues. V was clipped by 3 bases and J by 0 bases, with 10 bases between them. The germline gives CDR1 SGHTA, CDR2 FQGNSA. CDR3 protein: CASSFLWPSTDTQYF. The CDR3 nucleotides are TGTGCCAGCAGCTTTTTGTGGCCCAGCACAGATACGCAGTATTTT.

This chain connects TRBV9 to TRBJ2-5; D is possibly TRBD2 (6 bases). The CDR3 loop spans 16 amino acids. Germline CDR1 reads SGDLS; CDR2 reads YYNGEE. V gave up 4 bases and J gave up 4 bases, with 20 bases separating them. CDR3 in amino acids: CASSLAGTWGVETQYF. The CDR3 DNA reads TGTGCCAGCAGCTTAGCCGGGACCTGGGGGGTAGAGACCCAGTACTTC.

The chain links TRBV7-9 to TRBJ1-4; possible D gene TRBD1, 6 bases. The germline V and J ends were trimmed by 6 bases and 1 base, with 21 bases remaining between them. CDR3 length equals 18 residues. CDR1 and CDR2 (germline): SEHNR, FQNEAQ (reference sequence). Here the CDR3 reads CASSDNPNRAVTNEKLFF. DNA of the CDR3: TGTGCCAGCAGTGATAACCCGAACAGGGCGGTAACTAATGAAAAACTGTTTTTT.

In this sample, this clonotype turned up a few times. The chain recombines TRBV28 with TRBJ2-7; tentative D call: TRBD1 (6 bases). Trimming took off 7 bases at V and 5 bases at J, with 21 bases between the two ends. The CDR3 is 15 amino acids. CDR1 is MDHEN, CDR2 SYDVKM, per germline. Here the CDR3 DNA reads TGTGCCAGCACTTTCGCAGGGGCACAAGGAAACGAGCAGTACTTC. This codes for CASTFAGAQGNEQYF.

The chain employs TRBV27 and TRBJ2-1; D is unresolved. Germline CDR1 is MNHEY and CDR2 is SMNVEV (reference sequence). The CDR3 has 16 amino acids. With 5 bases removed from V and 8 bases from J, the gap between germline ends came to 22 bases. The CDR3 sequence is CASSHSAGERLHEQFF. CDR3 nucleotide sequence: TGTGCCAGCAGTCATTCTGCAGGAGAACGGCTCCATGAGCAGTTCTTC.

V is TRBV19 and J is TRBJ2-4; D tentatively reads TRBD1 or TRBD2 (5 bases each). The CDR3 is 16 residues long. Germline-derived CDR1 and CDR2 are LNHDA and SQIVND (reference sequence). V lost 3 bases and J 0 bases, leaving 12 bases between the germline ends. The CDR3 coding sequence is TGTGCCAGTAGTATCGGGTCGAGGGGAGCCAAAAACATTCAGTACTTC. As protein: CASSIGSRGAKNIQYF.

The V gene is TRBV27, the J gene TRBJ1-5; D is uncertain. CDR3 length: 14 residues. Trimming took 6 bases from V and 1 from J, leaving 10 bases between them. CDR1 is MNHEY, CDR2 SMNVEV, per germline (reference sequence). The CDR3 coding sequence is TGTGCCAGCAGCAAAATTGGGAGCAATCAGCCCCAGCATTTT. Its translation is CASSKIGSNQPQHF.

CDR3 loop: CASSLLTGVTEAFF. The CDR3 coding sequence is TGTGCCAGCAGCCTCCTGACAGGGGTGACTGAAGCTTTCTTT. The chain employs TRBV7-2 and TRBJ1-1; TRBD1 matches 8 bases. Trimming removed 5 bases from V and 5 bases from J; junction bases left unmatched: 7. The CDR3 extends over 14 amino acids. Germline CDR1 is SGHTA and CDR2 is FQGNSA.

V and J are TRBV19 and TRBJ1-1; tentative D call: TRBD1 (6 bases). Trimming removed 7 bases from V and 0 bases from J, with 15 bases in between. CDR3 length: 15 residues. CDR1 LNHDA and CDR2 SQIVND come from the germline V gene (reference sequence). In nucleotides, the CDR3 is TGTGCCAGTACAACCGGGACAACTATGAACACTGAAGCTTTCTTT. Translated, it gives CASTTGTTMNTEAFF.

The chain uses TRBV25-1 and TRBJ1-5; 10 positions agree with TRBD1. From germline, CDR1 is MGHDK and CDR2 SYGVNS. The CDR3 length is 17 residues. V gave up 7 bases and J gave up 1 base; unmatched junction bases: 10. The CDR3 reads CASIGTGALRSNQPQHF. The CDR3 DNA reads as TGTGCCAGCATTGGGACAGGGGCCCTCCGAAGCAATCAGCCCCAGCATTTT.

This clonotype was observed a single time. The rearrangement joins TRBV14 to TRBJ2-1; 9 nucleotides agree with TRBD2. In germline, CDR1 is SGHDN, CDR2 FVKESK. J was trimmed by 3 bases and V by 4 bases; bases with no gene match: 4. This CDR3 has 15 residues. The CDR3 region has the DNA TGTGCCAGCAGCCCCTCTAGCGGGGACTACAATGAGCAGTTCTTC. Translated: CASSPSSGDYNEQFF.

The rearrangement links TRBV4-1 to TRBJ2-7, with 9 positions matching TRBD1. Germline V gene sequence: CDR1 MGHRA, CDR2 YSYEKL. The CDR3 length is 17 residues. J lost 3 bases, V lost 1 base, and 10 bases had no gene match. This chain's CDR3 is CASSQGLDRGVVYEQYF. In DNA, the CDR3 is TGCGCCAGCAGCCAAGGCCTCGACAGGGGGGTCGTCTACGAGCAGTACTTC.